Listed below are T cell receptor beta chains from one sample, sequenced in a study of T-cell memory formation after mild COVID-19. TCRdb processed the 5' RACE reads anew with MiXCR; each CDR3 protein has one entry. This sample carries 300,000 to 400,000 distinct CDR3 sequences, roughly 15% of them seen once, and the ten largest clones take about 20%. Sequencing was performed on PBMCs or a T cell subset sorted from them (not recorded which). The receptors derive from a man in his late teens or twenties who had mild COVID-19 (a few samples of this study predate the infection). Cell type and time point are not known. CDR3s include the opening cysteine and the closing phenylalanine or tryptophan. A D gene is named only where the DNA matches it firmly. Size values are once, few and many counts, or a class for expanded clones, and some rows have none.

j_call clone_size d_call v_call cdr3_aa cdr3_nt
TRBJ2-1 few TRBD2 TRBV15 CATTDGDYPYSNEQFF TGTGCCACCACGGACGGGGACTACCCATACTCCAATGAGCAGTTCTTC
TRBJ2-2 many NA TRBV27 CASSPLGLNTGELFF TGTGCCAGCAGTCCCTTGGGCTTGAACACCGGGGAGCTGTTTTTT
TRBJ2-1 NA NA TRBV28 CASSFGGPWDEQFF TGTGCCAGCAGTTTTGGAGGGCCCTGGGATGAGCAGTTCTTC
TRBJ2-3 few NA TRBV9 CASSAPLGGLTDTQYF TGTGCCAGCAGCGCGCCCTTGGGGGGACTCACAGATACGCAGTATTTT
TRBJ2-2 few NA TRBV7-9 CASSLGEGELFF TGTGCCAGCAGCTTAGGTGAAGGGGAGCTGTTTTTT
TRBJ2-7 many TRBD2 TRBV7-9 CASTLGLAGTYEQYF TGTGCCAGCACCCTGGGACTAGCGGGGACCTACGAGCAGTACTTC
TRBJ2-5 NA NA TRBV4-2 CASSQVQGRQETQYF TGTGCCAGCAGCCAAGTTCAAGGAAGGCAAGAGACCCAGTACTTC
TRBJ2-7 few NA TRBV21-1 CASSATPIETYEQYF TGTGCCAGCAGCGCCACCCCTATTGAGACCTACGAGCAGTACTTC
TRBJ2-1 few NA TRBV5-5 CASARYSGNEQFF TGTGCCAGCGCCCGTTATTCAGGCAATGAGCAGTTCTTC
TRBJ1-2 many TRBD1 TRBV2 CASSTPGTGINYGYTF TGTGCCAGCAGTACACCCGGGACAGGGATTAACTATGGCTACACCTTC
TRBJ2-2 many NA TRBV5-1 CASSFSTGELFF TGCGCCAGCAGCTTTAGCACCGGGGAGCTGTTTTTT
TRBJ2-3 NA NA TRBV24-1 CATSDTHTDTQYF TGTGCCACCAGTGATACCCACACAGATACGCAGTATTTT
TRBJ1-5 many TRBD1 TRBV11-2 CASSSRGGQHQPQHF TGTGCCAGCAGTTCCCGGGGGGGACAGCATCAGCCCCAGCATTTT
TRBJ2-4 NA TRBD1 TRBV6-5 CASGLRDRGRLLIQYF TGTGCCAGCGGACTCCGGGACAGGGGGCGCTTATTGATTCAGTACTTC
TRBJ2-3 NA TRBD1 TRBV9 CASSRRLGQGVDTQYF TGTGCCAGCAGCAGGAGGTTGGGACAGGGAGTGGATACGCAGTATTTT
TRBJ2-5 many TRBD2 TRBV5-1 CASSPELAGIETQYF TGCGCCAGCAGTCCGGAACTAGCGGGGATTGAGACCCAGTACTTC
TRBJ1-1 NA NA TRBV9 CASSVAADGMVNTEAFF TGTGCTAGCAGCGTAGCTGCGGACGGCATGGTGAACACTGAAGCTTTCTTT
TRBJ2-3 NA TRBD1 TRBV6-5 CASSYGDRGDTQYF TGTGCCAGCAGTTACGGGGACAGGGGAGATACGCAGTATTTT
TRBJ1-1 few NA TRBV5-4 CASSLSVQGGTEAFF TGTGCCAGCAGCTTGTCAGTTCAGGGAGGTACAGAAGCTTTCTTT
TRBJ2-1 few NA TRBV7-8 CASSLGRLEYNEQFF TGTGCCAGCAGCTTAGGGAGACTAGAATACAATGAGCAGTTCTTC
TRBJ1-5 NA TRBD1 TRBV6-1 CASSRGDRGYSNQPQHF TGTGCCAGCAGTCGAGGGGACAGGGGATATAGCAATCAGCCCCAGCATTTT
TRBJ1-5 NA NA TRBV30 CAWSIRANQPQHF TGTGCCTGGAGCATACGGGCCAATCAGCCCCAGCATTTT
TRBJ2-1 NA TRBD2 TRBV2 CASSEAPAGNEQFF TGTGCCAGCAGTGAAGCGCCAGCGGGGAATGAGCAGTTCTTC
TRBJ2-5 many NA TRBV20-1 CSASSRRETQYF TGCAGTGCTAGTTCCCGTAGGGAGACCCAGTACTTC
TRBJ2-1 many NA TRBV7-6 CASSKLGPAYNEQFF TGTGCCAGCAGCAAATTGGGGCCAGCCTACAATGAGCAGTTCTTC
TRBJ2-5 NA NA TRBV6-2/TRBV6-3 CASSTIEETQYF TGTGCCAGCAGCACCATTGAGGAGACCCAGTACTTC
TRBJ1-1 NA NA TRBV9 CASSVGQGLGNTEAFF TGTGCCAGCAGCGTTGGTCAGGGTCTGGGGAACACTGAAGCTTTCTTT